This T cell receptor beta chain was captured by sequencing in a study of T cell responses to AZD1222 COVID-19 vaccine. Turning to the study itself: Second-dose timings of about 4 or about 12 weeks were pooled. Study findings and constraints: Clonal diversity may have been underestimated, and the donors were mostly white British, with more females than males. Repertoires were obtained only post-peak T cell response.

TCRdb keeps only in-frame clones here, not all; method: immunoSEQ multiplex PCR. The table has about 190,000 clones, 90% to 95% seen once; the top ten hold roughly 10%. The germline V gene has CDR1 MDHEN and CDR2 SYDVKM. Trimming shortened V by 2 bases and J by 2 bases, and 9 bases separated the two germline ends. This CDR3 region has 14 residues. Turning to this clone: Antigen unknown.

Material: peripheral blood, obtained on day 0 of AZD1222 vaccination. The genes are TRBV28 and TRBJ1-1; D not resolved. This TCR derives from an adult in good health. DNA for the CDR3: TGTGCCAGCAGTTTAGTTATACGAAACACTGAAGCTTTCTTT. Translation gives CASSLVIRNTEAFF. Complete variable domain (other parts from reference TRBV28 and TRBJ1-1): DVKVTQSSRYLVKRTGEKVFLECVQDMDHENMFWYRQDPGLGLRLIYFSYDVKMKEKGDIPEGYSVSREKKERFSLILESASTNQTSMYLCASSLVIRNTEAFFGQGTRLTVV.